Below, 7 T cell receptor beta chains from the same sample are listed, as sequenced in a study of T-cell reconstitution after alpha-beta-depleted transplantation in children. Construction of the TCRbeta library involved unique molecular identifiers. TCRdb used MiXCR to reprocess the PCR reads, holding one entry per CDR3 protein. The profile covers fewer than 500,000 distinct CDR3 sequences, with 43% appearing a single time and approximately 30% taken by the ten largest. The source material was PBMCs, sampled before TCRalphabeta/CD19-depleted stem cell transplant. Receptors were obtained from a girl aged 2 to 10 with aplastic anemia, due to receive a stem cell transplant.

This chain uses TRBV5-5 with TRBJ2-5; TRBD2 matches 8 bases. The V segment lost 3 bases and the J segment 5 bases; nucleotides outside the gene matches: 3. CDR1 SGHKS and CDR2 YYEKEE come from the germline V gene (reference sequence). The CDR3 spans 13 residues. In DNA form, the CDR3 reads TGTGCCAGCAGCTCTTCTAGCGGGGAGACCCAGTACTTC. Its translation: CASSSSSGETQYF. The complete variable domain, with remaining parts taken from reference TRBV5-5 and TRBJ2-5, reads DAGVTQSPTHLIKTRGQQVTLRCSPISGHKSVSWYQQVLGQGPQFIFQYYEKEERGRGNFPDRFSARQFPNYSSELNVNALLLGDSALYLCASSSSSGETQYFGPGTRLLVL.

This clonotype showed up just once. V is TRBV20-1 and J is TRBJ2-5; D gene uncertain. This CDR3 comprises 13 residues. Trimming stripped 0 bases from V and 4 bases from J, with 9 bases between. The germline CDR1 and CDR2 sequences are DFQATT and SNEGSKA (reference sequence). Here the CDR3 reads CSARDRNGETQYF. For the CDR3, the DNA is TGCAGTGCTAGAGATCGGAATGGAGAGACCCAGTACTTC.

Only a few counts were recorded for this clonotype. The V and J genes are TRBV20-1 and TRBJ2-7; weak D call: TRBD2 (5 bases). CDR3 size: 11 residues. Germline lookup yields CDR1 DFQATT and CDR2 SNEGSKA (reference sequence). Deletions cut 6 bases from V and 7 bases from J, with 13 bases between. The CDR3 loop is CSADGIGEQYF. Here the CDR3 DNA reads TGCAGTGCGGACGGGATTGGGGAGCAGTACTTC.

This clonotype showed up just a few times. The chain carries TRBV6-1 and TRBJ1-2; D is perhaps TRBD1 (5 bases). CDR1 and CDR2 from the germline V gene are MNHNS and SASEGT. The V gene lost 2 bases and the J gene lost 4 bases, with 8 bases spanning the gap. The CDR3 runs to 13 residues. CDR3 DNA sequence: TGTGCCAGCAGTGAATCAGGGTCCTATGGCTACACCTTC. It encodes CASSESGSYGYTF.

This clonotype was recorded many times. CDR3 region: CSVRLAAGVISADTQYF. The CDR3 region has the DNA TGCAGCGTTCGATTAGCGGCCGGAGTGATAAGTGCAGATACGCAGTATTTT. The chain has TRBV29-1 and TRBJ2-3; TRBD2 might be the D (6 bases). Germline V gene data show CDR1 as SQVTM and CDR2 as ANQGSEA. The CDR3 covers 17 residues. Trimming took 5 bases from V and 4 from J, leaving 25 bases between them.

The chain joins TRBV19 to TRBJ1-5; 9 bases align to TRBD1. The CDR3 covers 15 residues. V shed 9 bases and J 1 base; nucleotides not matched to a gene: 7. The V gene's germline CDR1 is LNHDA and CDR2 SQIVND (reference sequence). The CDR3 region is CASAGTGSSNQPQHF. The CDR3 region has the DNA TGTGCCAGCGCCGGGACAGGGAGCAGCAATCAGCCCCAGCATTTT. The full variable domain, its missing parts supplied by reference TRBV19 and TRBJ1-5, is DGGITQSPKYLFRKEGQNVTLSCEQNLNHDAMYWYRQDPGQGLRLIYYSQIVNDFQKGDIAEGYSVSREKKESFPLTVTSAQKNPTAFYLCASAGTGSSNQPQHFGDGTRLSIL.

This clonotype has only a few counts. The CDR3 bases are TGTGCCAGCAGCCAAGAATTCCTAAACCTACAGGATCGAGATGGCTACACCTTC. This sequence encodes CASSQEFLNLQDRDGYTF. The chain uses TRBV3-1 and TRBJ1-2; maybe TRBD1 (5 bases). Deletions cut 0 bases from V and 6 bases from J, with 23 bases between. From germline, CDR1 is LGHDT and CDR2 YNNKEL (reference sequence). The CDR3 totals 18 residues.